One and the same sample provided the 18 T cell receptor beta chains below, sequenced in a study of glioma-infiltrating T cells after dendritic cell vaccination. Described time point: after dendritic cell vaccination, including at tumor progression/relapse. This table comes from immunoSEQ multiplex PCR, and its TCRdb copy is limited to in-frame clones, with some not included. The sample has some 99,000 clones; roughly 80% are singletons. Here the sequenced sample was blood, taken after dendritic cell vaccination. Every receptor here comes from a human donor with glioblastoma.

This chain connects TRBV7-3 to TRBJ2-1, with TRBD2 identical over 12 bases. The V gene end was trimmed by 0 bases and the J gene end by 9 bases; junction bases not matched to a gene: 0. CDR3 length: 14 residues. Germline V gene lookup returns CDR1 SGHTA and CDR2 FQGTGA. CDR3 region: CASSLTLAGGEQFF. CDR3 sequence (DNA): TGTGCCAGCAGCTTAACACTAGCGGGAGGTGAGCAGTTCTTC.

This chain joins TRBV10-3 and TRBJ1-5, with a weak D call TRBD1 (6 bases). The CDR3 runs to 12 residues. With 3 bases removed from V and 9 bases from J, the gap between germline ends came to 9 bases. CDR1 ENHRY and CDR2 SYGVKD come from the germline V gene. The CDR3 DNA reads TGTGCCATCAGTGACGCAGGGGCGCCCCAGCATTTT. Translating it yields CAISDAGAPQHF.

The V and J genes are TRBV7-2 and TRBJ1-4; weak D call: TRBD1 (6 bases). Germline V gene sequence: CDR1 SGHTA, CDR2 FQGNSA. Deletions cut 2 bases from V and 0 bases from J, with 7 bases between. This CDR3 region has 15 residues. CDR3 sequence reads: CASSLTGTTNEKLFF. For the CDR3, the DNA is TGTGCCAGCAGCTTAACAGGGACAACTAATGAAAAACTGTTTTTT. Based on the CDR3 plus reference TRBV7-2 and TRBJ1-4, the full variable domain is GAGVSQSPSNKVTEKGKDVELRCDPISGHTALYWYRQSLGQGLEFLIYFQGNSAPDKSGLPSDRFSAERTGGSVSTLTIQRTQQEDSAVYLCASSLTGTTNEKLFFGSGTQLSVL.

The sample holds one count of this clone. V usage is TRBV2 and J usage is TRBJ2-7, with 9 positions matching TRBD2. Losses at the gene ends were 8 bases for V and 3 bases for J; bases not matched to a gene: 14. CDR3 size: 16 residues. The germline V gene has CDR1 SNHLY and CDR2 FYNNEI. CDR3 protein: CASLDYEAGGLYEQYF. DNA of the CDR3: TGTGCCAGCTTAGATTATGAAGCGGGGGGACTCTACGAGCAGTACTTC.

This clone was detected once. The gene calls are TRBV5-6 and TRBJ1-6; 7 bases map to TRBD1. Germline CDR1 and CDR2: SGHDT and YYEEEE. This CDR3 is 16 amino acids long. Trimming took 6 bases from V and 3 from J; bases not matched to a gene: 9. The CDR3 loop is CASTIGQANYNSPLHF. Here the CDR3 DNA reads TGTGCCAGCACCATCGGACAGGCTAACTATAATTCACCCCTCCACTTT. The variable domain in full, completed from reference TRBV5-6 and TRBJ1-6, reads DAGVTQSPTHLIKTRGQQVTLRCSPKSGHDTVSWYQQALGQGPQFIFQYYEEEERQRGNFPDRFSGHQFPNYSSELNVNALLLGDSALYLCASTIGQANYNSPLHFGNGTRLTVT.

The chain uses TRBV15 and TRBJ2-1; 14 bases map to TRBD2. Losses at the gene ends were 2 bases for V and 6 bases for J; bases not matched to a gene: 3. The CDR3 runs to 16 residues. Germline loops: CDR1 LNHNV, CDR2 YYDKDF (reference sequence). This chain's CDR3 is CATSRPGLAGVNEQFF. In nucleotides, the CDR3 is TGTGCCACCAGCAGACCGGGACTAGCGGGGGTCAATGAGCAGTTCTTC.

The chain is built from TRBV11-3 and TRBJ2-5; maybe TRBD1 (6 bases). This CDR3 has 12 amino acids. With 5 bases removed from V and 7 bases from J, the gap between germline ends came to 11 bases. CDR1 is SGHNT, CDR2 YENEEA, per germline. CDR3 in DNA: TGTGCCAGCAGCGCCTTAGGGGGGACCCAGTACTTC. This codes for CASSALGGTQYF. Drawing the rest from reference TRBV11-3 and TRBJ2-5, the complete variable domain is EAGVVQSPRYKIIEKKQPVAFWCNPISGHNTLYWYLQNLGQGPELLIRYENEEAVDDSQLPKDRFSAERLKGVDSTLKIQPAELGDSAVYLCASSALGGTQYFGPGTRLLVL.

This rearrangement joins TRBV2 to TRBJ1-2, with 8 bases that match TRBD1. The CDR3 length is 15 residues. Per germline, CDR1 SNHLY and CDR2 FYNNEI. V trimming: 6 bases; J trimming: 2 bases; junction bases outside the gene matches: 8. CDR3 region: CASRSFTGGNYGYTF. The CDR3 coding sequence is TGTGCCAGCAGATCTTTTACAGGGGGGAACTATGGCTACACCTTC.

This chain connects TRBV27 to TRBJ1-2; D unresolved. This CDR3 is 14 amino acids long. Trimming took 3 bases from V and 0 from J, leaving 8 bases between them. Germline CDR1 reads MNHEY; CDR2 reads SMNVEV (reference sequence). CDR3 loop: CASSLLNSNYGYTF. CDR3 bases: TGTGCCAGCAGTTTGCTAAACTCTAACTATGGCTACACCTTC.

The chain combines TRBV5-1 with TRBJ1-1; D gene unclear. The CDR3 runs 14 residues. V was cut by 0 bases and J by 1 base, with 7 bases left in between. Germline CDR1 SGHRS, CDR2 YFSETQ. In DNA form, the CDR3 reads TGCGCCAGCAGCTTGGTTGGCCAGAACACTGAAGCTTTCTTT. It is translated as CASSLVGQNTEAFF.

A single count supports this clone. The rearrangement joins TRBV30 to TRBJ1-1, with D possibly TRBD1 on 6 matching bases. From germline, CDR1 is GTSNPN and CDR2 SVGIG (reference sequence). Trimming took 0 bases from V and 6 from J, leaving 14 bases between them. The CDR3 has 14 residues. The CDR3 protein is CAWSVRGYSSEAFF. CDR3 nucleotide sequence: TGTGCCTGGAGTGTAAGGGGGTACAGTTCTGAAGCTTTCTTT.

The chain recombines TRBV7-6 with TRBJ1-2, with D perhaps TRBD1 (5 bases). V was trimmed by 1 base and J by 6 bases, leaving 21 bases between them. Germline assignment: CDR1 SGHVS and CDR2 FNYEAQ. The CDR3 loop spans 17 amino acids. The CDR3 reads CASSLGSGGGGINGYTF. Written as DNA, the CDR3 is TGTGCCAGCAGCTTAGGATCCGGGGGAGGAGGAATAAATGGCTACACCTTC.

This chain connects TRBV2 to TRBJ1-3; the D gene is possibly TRBD1 (5 bases). Per germline, CDR1 SNHLY and CDR2 FYNNEI. V shed 8 bases and J shed 0 bases, with 11 bases lying between them. The CDR3 is 14 residues long. The CDR3 region has the DNA TGTGCCAGCCTTACAGGACACTCTGGAAACACCATATATTTT. Translation: CASLTGHSGNTIYF.

The J gene is TRBJ2-7, the V gene TRBV7-2, with a tentative D call TRBD2 (6 bases). Germline V lookup: CDR1 SGHTA, CDR2 FQGNSA. CDR3 size: 16 residues. Trimming took 1 base from V and 4 from J, leaving 17 bases between them. CDR3 residues: CASSLGVGGGGYEQYF. The CDR3 coding sequence is TGTGCCAGCAGCTTAGGAGTAGGTGGGGGAGGTTACGAGCAGTACTTC.

The chain has TRBV27 and TRBJ1-5, with D possibly TRBD1 on 6 matching bases. The CDR3 is made up of 15 amino acids. Germline CDR1 MNHEY, CDR2 SMNVEV (reference sequence). Trimming stripped 6 bases from V and 0 bases from J, with 12 bases between. The CDR3 is CASRAQGYSNQPQHF. CDR3 DNA: TGTGCCAGCAGGGCACAGGGATATAGCAATCAGCCCCAGCATTTT.

The chain couples TRBV6-5 to TRBJ2-7; 7 nucleotides agree with TRBD2. This CDR3 contains 16 residues. Germline V lookup: CDR1 MNHEY, CDR2 SVGAGI. With V trimmed by 2 bases and J by 0 bases, 7 bases remained unmatched. CDR3: CASSYRGLAASYEQYF. DNA for the CDR3: TGTGCCAGCAGTTACAGGGGTCTAGCGGCCTCCTACGAGCAGTACTTC.

The CDR3: CASSEAQGQQFF. CDR3 DNA: TGCGCCAGCAGTGAAGCCCAGGGCCAGCAGTTCTTC. The V call is TRBV10-1, the J call TRBJ2-1, with TRBD1 as a possible D gene (5 bases). V was cut by 3 bases and J by 11 bases, with 11 bases left in between. Looked up from germline, CDR1 is WNHNN and CDR2 is SYGVQD (reference sequence). CDR3 length equals 12 residues.

The genes are TRBV19 and TRBJ2-3, with TRBD2 identical over 7 bases. The germline gives CDR1 LNHDA, CDR2 SQIVND (reference sequence). With 4 bases clipped from V and 2 bases from J, the junction kept 6 bases outside the gene matches. This CDR3 contains 15 residues. The CDR3 loop is CASSNPSGPTDTQYF. The CDR3 bases are TGTGCCAGTAGTAACCCTAGCGGACCCACAGATACGCAGTATTTT.